This T cell receptor (beta chain) was found in a study of identifying expanded T cells in peripheral blood. Study-wide points: Approximately 2-week clone count variance significantly increased as total template count grew. Over two and four weeks, about 16 and 20 clones changed, versus 1.2 between replicates.

No infections or other immune events were documented during collection. For this clone: Antigen specificity is unknown.

Germline V gene data show CDR1 as SGHRS and CDR2 as YFSETQ. This CDR3 contains 13 residues. The ends were cut back, 0 bases at V and 5 bases at J, with 8 bases in the middle. TCRdb's table, derived via immunoSEQ multiplex PCR, lists solely in-frame clones and lacks some. The data hold 75,000 to 90,000 clones, with roughly 90% observed a single time. The chain has TRBV5-1 and TRBJ1-2; D is uncertain. The clonotype comes from a person aged 18 to 75 in good health. Sequences were obtained from blood. CDR3: CASSLDLIYGYTF. Written as DNA, the CDR3 is TGCGCCAGCAGCTTGGATCTTATTTATGGCTACACCTTC.